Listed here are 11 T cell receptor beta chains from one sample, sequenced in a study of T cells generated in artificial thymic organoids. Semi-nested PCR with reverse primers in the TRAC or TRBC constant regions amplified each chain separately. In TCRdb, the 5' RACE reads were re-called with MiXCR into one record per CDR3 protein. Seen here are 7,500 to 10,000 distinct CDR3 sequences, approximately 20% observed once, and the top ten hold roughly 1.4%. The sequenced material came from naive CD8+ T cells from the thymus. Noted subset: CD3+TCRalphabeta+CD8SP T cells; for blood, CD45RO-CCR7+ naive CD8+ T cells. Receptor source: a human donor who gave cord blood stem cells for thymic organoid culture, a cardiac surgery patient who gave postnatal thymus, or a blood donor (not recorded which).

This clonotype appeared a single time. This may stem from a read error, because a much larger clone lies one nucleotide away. The CDR3 here is CVSRTGLADPNEQFF. The DNA for the CDR3 is TGCGTCAGCAGGACCGGACTAGCGGACCCCAATGAGCAGTTCTTC. The chain has TRBV10-2 and TRBJ2-1; TRBD2 matches 10 bases. This CDR3 region has 15 residues. Germline lookup yields CDR1 WSHSY and CDR2 SAAADI.

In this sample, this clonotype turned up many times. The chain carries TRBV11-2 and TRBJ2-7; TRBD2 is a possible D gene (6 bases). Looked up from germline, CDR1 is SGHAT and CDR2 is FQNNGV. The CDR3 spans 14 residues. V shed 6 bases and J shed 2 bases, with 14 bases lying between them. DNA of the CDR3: TGTGCCAGCAGAAGAGGAGGGTTCGCCTACGAGCAGTACTTC. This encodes CASRRGGFAYEQYF. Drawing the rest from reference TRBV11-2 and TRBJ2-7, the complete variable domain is EAGVAQSPRYKIIEKRQSVAFWCNPISGHATLYWYQQILGQGPKLLIQFQNNGVVDDSQLPKDRFSAERLKGVDSTLKIQPAKLEDSAVYLCASRRGGFAYEQYFGPGTRLTVT.

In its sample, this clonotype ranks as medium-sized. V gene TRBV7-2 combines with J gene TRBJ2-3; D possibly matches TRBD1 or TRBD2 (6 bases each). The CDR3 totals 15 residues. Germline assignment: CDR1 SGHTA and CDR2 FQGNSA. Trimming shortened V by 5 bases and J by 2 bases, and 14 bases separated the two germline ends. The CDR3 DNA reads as TGTGCCAGCAGCCAAGGGGGGTCCGCCACAGATACGCAGTATTTT. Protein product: CASSQGGSATDTQYF.

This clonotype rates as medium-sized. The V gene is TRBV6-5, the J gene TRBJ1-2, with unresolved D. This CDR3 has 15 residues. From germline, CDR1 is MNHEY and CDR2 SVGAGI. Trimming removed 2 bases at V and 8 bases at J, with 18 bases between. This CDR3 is CASSYGPIEREGYTF. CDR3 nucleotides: TGTGCCAGCAGTTACGGCCCCATCGAACGGGAGGGCTACACCTTC.

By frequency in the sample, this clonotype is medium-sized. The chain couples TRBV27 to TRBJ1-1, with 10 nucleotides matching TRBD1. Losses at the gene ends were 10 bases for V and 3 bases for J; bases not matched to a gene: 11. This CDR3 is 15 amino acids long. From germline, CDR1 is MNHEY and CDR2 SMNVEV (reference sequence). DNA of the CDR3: TGTGCCACCCTCCTACGACAGGGGGCGGACACTGAAGCTTTCTTT. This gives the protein CATLLRQGADTEAFF.

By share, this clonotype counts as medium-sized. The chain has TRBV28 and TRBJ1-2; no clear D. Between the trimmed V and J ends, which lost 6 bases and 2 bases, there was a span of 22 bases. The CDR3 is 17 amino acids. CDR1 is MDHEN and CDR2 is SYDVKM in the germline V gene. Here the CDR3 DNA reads TGTGCCAGCAGCGTTTTCCCGTACCGGACGGACAACTATGGCTACACCTTC. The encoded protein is CASSVFPYRTDNYGYTF.

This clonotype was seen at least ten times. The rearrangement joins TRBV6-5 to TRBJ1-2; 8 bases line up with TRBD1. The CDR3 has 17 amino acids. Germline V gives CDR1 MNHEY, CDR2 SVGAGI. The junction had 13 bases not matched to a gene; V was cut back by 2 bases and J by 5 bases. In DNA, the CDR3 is TGTGCCAGCAGTTACCGAACGGACAGGGCTGGTCGGTATGGCTACACCTTC. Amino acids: CASSYRTDRAGRYGYTF.

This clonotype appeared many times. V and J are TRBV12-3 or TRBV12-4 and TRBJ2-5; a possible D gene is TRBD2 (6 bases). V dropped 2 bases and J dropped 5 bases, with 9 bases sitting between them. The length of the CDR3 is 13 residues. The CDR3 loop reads CASSLSGRETQYF. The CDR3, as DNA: TGTGCCAGCAGTTTAAGCGGGCGGGAGACCCAGTACTTC.

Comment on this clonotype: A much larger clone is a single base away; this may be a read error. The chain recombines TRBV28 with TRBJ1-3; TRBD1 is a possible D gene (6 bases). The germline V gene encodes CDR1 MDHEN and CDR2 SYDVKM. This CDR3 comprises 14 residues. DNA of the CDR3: TGTACCAGCAGTATTTTCAGGGGCGGAAACACCATATATTTT. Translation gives CTSSIFRGGNTIYF. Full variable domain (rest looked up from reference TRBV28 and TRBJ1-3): DVKVTQSSRYLVKRTGEKVFLECVQDMDHENMFWYRQDPGLGLRLIYFSYDVKMKEKGDIPEGYSVSREKKERFSLILESASTNQTSMYLCTSSIFRGGNTIYFGEGSWLTVV.

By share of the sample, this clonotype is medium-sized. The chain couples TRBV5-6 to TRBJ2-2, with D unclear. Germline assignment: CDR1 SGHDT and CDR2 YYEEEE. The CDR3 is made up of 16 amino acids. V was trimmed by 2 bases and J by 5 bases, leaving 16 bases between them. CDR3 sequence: CASSFRSGLSTGELFF. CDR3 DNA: TGTGCCAGCAGCTTTAGGTCCGGGCTGAGTACCGGGGAGCTGTTTTTT.

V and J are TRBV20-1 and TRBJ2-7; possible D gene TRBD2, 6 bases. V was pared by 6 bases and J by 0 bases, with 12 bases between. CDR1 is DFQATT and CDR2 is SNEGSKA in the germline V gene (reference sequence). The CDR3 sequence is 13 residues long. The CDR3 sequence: CSASTGSSYEQYF. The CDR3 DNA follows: TGCAGTGCCAGCACCGGGAGCTCCTACGAGCAGTACTTC.